Following are 24 T cell receptor beta chains from one sample sequenced in a study of Graves' ophthalmopathy and Graves' hyperthyroidism. Amplification of TCR beta CDR3 regions used RNA transcripts. Second-round multiplex PCR followed a first-round RT-PCR using HTBI primers. MiXCR, run by TCRdb on the multiplex PCR reads, gives a single entry per CDR3 protein. The sample lists more than 1,000,000 distinct CDR3 sequences, less than 45% seen once, with approximately 10% in the top ten. Sample: peripheral blood or thyroid tissue (not recorded which). These TCRs come from an adult man with Graves' hyperthyroidism.

This clonotype has a handful of counts. The chain joins TRBV4-1 to TRBJ1-3; D is ambiguous. Germline V CDR1 and CDR2: MGHRA, YSYEKL. The CDR3 loop spans 14 amino acids. The V gene lost 2 bases and the J gene lost 8 bases, with 13 bases spanning the gap. CDR3 coding DNA: TGCGCCAGCAGCCAAATGGGTTTTACCGACACCATATATTTT. Encoded protein: CASSQMGFTDTIYF.

This chain uses TRBV20-1 with TRBJ2-5; the D gene is possibly TRBD1 (6 bases). CDR1 DFQATT and CDR2 SNEGSKA come from the germline V gene (reference sequence). The germline V and J ends were trimmed by 6 bases and 1 base, with 15 bases remaining between them. The CDR3 is 14 residues long. Here the CDR3 reads CSATGWESQETQYF. DNA of the CDR3: TGCAGTGCCACAGGGTGGGAGAGCCAAGAGACCCAGTACTTC.

This clonotype appeared a few times. The J gene is TRBJ2-2, the V gene TRBV6-6; weak D call: TRBD2 (6 bases). CDR1 MNHNY and CDR2 SVGAGI come from the germline V gene (reference sequence). This CDR3 region has 14 residues. Trimming cost V 5 bases and J 6 bases, with 13 bases left between them. CDR3 loop: CASSELGGSGELFF. CDR3 DNA: TGTGCCAGCAGTGAATTAGGAGGGTCCGGGGAGCTGTTTTTT.

This clonotype was found a few times. DNA of the CDR3: TGTGCCTGGAGTGGGTTTGGCGGGAGTGTTGAGACCCAGTACTTC. Amino acid sequence: CAWSGFGGSVETQYF. The chain combines TRBV30 with TRBJ2-5; 7 nucleotides match TRBD2. The CDR3 runs to 15 residues. CDR1 and CDR2 (germline): GTSNPN, SVGIG (reference sequence). V was pared by 1 base and J by 5 bases, with 10 bases of the junction left unmatched.

The V call is TRBV10-3, the J call TRBJ1-2; 8 bases agree with TRBD1. The junction had 1 base not matched to a gene; V was cut back by 6 bases and J by 4 bases. In germline, CDR1 is ENHRY, CDR2 SYGVKD. This CDR3 comprises 12 residues. CDR3 region: CAISGTGYGYTF. CDR3 DNA sequence: TGTGCCATCAGCGGGACAGGCTATGGCTACACCTTC.

This clonotype showed up many times. The J gene is TRBJ2-5, the V gene TRBV7-9; D uncertain. The CDR3 is 15 amino acids. The V gene's germline CDR1 is SEHNR and CDR2 FQNEAQ (reference sequence). Trimming removed 0 bases at V and 0 bases at J, with 8 bases between. This CDR3 reads CASSLAQGDQETQYF. The CDR3 coding sequence is TGTGCCAGCAGCTTAGCCCAAGGAGACCAAGAGACCCAGTACTTC.

This clonotype was detected a few times. V gene TRBV7-2 combines with J gene TRBJ2-2; D is uncertain. Germline CDR1 SGHTA, CDR2 FQGNSA. V was clipped by 5 bases and J by 11 bases, with 15 bases between them. The CDR3 sequence is 13 residues long. CDR3 DNA: TGTGCCAGCAGCCACTTGGACCGACGCGAGCTGTTTTTT. Translating it yields CASSHLDRRELFF.

This sequence joins TRBV7-8 and TRBJ2-5; 11 bases agree with TRBD2. Germline V CDR1 and CDR2: SGHVS, FQNEAQ. The CDR3 has 14 residues. V was clipped by 6 bases and J by 5 bases; unmatched bases: 5. The CDR3 region is CASSSGRELETQYF. The DNA of the CDR3 is TGTGCCAGCAGTAGCGGGAGGGAGTTGGAGACCCAGTACTTC.

This clonotype was observed a few times. This chain connects TRBV20-1 to TRBJ1-2, with 10 nucleotides matching TRBD1. Looked up from germline, CDR1 is DFQATT and CDR2 is SNEGSKA (reference sequence). The CDR3 totals 13 residues. J gave up 5 bases and V 2 bases, and 2 bases lay outside the gene matches. This chain's CDR3 is CSARPDRGYGYTF. The DNA of the CDR3 is TGCAGTGCTAGACCGGACAGGGGGTATGGCTACACCTTC.

The sample holds many counts of this clonotype. The rearrangement uses TRBV12-3 or TRBV12-4 and TRBJ1-6; 7 nucleotides agree with TRBD1. CDR3 length: 15 amino acids. V lost 5 bases, J lost 15 bases, and 16 bases stayed unmatched. CDR3 region: CASSISGTVNSGLHF. Here the CDR3 DNA reads TGTGCCAGCAGTATTTCCGGGACAGTCAATTCGGGCCTCCACTTT.

The DNA of the CDR3 is TGTGCCAGCAGCTTCCCAGGGACCGTCCTGACTTTC. Protein: CASSFPGTVLTF. The chain uses TRBV7-3 and TRBJ2-6, with D tentatively TRBD1 or TRBD2 (5 bases each). Germline-derived CDR1 and CDR2 are SGHTA and FQGTGA. V was cut by 3 bases and J by 12 bases, with 9 bases left in between. This CDR3 comprises 12 residues.

The V call is TRBV29-1, the J call TRBJ2-5, with TRBD1 identical over 10 bases. Germline V gives CDR1 SQVTM, CDR2 ANQGSEA. V was pared by 8 bases and J by 4 bases, with 13 bases of the junction left unmatched. This CDR3 spans 15 amino acids. The CDR3 here is CSLGNPGQGLETQYF. CDR3 coding DNA: TGCAGCTTGGGTAATCCGGGACAGGGGTTAGAGACCCAGTACTTC.

Note on this clonotype: In this CDR3 the conserved last residue, phenylalanine or tryptophan, is missing, so a read error is likely. Because the CDR3's place on the DNA is in doubt, the DNA is left out and the CDR3 is given as listed by TCRdb. This chain joins TRBV29-1 and TRBJ1-4; the D call of TRBD1 is as the table states it, not checked on the DNA. The CDR3 totals 9 residues, both ends included. Germline V gene lookup returns CDR1 SQVTM and CDR2 ANQGSEA. CDR3 loop: CSVAGGVNY.

This clonotype was seen many times. V gene TRBV5-6 combines with J gene TRBJ1-2; D uncertain. Trimming took off 4 bases at V and 4 bases at J, with 14 bases between the two ends. Germline V gene lookup returns CDR1 SGHDT and CDR2 YYEEEE. The CDR3 totals 14 residues. The CDR3 DNA sequence: TGTGCCAGCAGCGCCGGGAGGCAGTCCTATGGCTACACCTTC. Translation gives CASSAGRQSYGYTF. Based on the CDR3 plus reference TRBV5-6 and TRBJ1-2, the full variable domain is DAGVTQSPTHLIKTRGQQVTLRCSPKSGHDTVSWYQQALGQGPQFIFQYYEEEERQRGNFPDRFSGHQFPNYSSELNVNALLLGDSALYLCASSAGRQSYGYTFGSGTRLTVV.

The table lists this clonotype with a few counts. V is TRBV5-1 and J is TRBJ1-1; TRBD1 matches at 9 bases. V was pared by 4 bases and J by 7 bases, with 11 bases of the junction left unmatched. This CDR3 is built from 15 residues. Per germline, CDR1 SGHRS and CDR2 YFSETQ. The DNA for the CDR3 is TGCGCCAGCAGCCTGGATATCAGGACAGGGGTTGAAGCTTTCTTT. Amino acids: CASSLDIRTGVEAFF.

This clonotype was seen many times. The chain uses TRBV6-6 and TRBJ2-2; the D is unclear. The CDR3 totals 9 residues. The germline CDR1 and CDR2 sequences are MNHNY and SVGAGI (reference sequence). V lost 8 bases and J lost 8, with 3 bases in between. The CDR3 coding sequence is TGTGCCAGCGGGGGGGAGCTGTTTTTT. This codes for CASGGELFF.

In this sample, this clonotype turned up many times. The chain couples TRBV7-2 to TRBJ1-2, with 7 bases fitting TRBD1. Trimming cost V 5 bases and J 0 bases; bases outside gene matches: 18. CDR1 is SGHTA and CDR2 is FQGNSA in the germline V gene. The CDR3 spans 19 residues. CDR3 nucleotide sequence: TGTGCCAGCAGCAGCTTAAGAAACAGGGGCCTTCCGGCTAACTATGGCTACACCTTC. This sequence encodes CASSSLRNRGLPANYGYTF.

As to this clonotype: This may be a read error: a much more frequent sequence differs by one nucleotide. Lacking the conserved final phenylalanine or tryptophan, this CDR3 likely reflects a read error. This chain joins TRBV5-1 and TRBJ1-1; D gene unclear. Germline lookup yields CDR1 SGHRS and CDR2 YFSETQ. This CDR3 contains 15 residues. The ends were cut back, 0 bases at V and 1 base at J, with 10 bases in the middle. CDR3 bases: TGCGCCAGCAGCTTGGAGCACTCAGGGAACACTGAAGCTTTCCTT. Protein sequence: CASSLEHSGNTEAFL.

V gene TRBV7-8 combines with J gene TRBJ1-2; 10 bases match TRBD1. V was pared by 3 bases and J by 8 bases, with 6 bases of the junction left unmatched. The CDR3 spans 14 residues. Germline V CDR1 and CDR2: SGHVS, FQNEAQ. The CDR3: CASSFMTGGRGYTF. CDR3 coding DNA: TGTGCCAGCAGCTTCATGACAGGGGGCCGCGGCTACACCTTC.

Of note for this clonotype: Since a much larger clone is just one base distant, this may be a read error. The chain employs TRBV9 and TRBJ1-1; D uncertain. V lost 4 bases and J lost 8, with 15 bases in between. Germline lookup yields CDR1 SGDLS and CDR2 YYNGEE. The length of the CDR3 is 13 residues. Written as DNA, the CDR3 is TGTGCCAGCAGCTTAGGAATAGCAGAAGAAGCTTTCTTT. Protein product: CASSLGIAEEAFF. The entire variable domain, with the rest obtained from reference TRBV9 and TRBJ1-1, is as follows: DSGVTQTPKHLITATGQRVTLRCSPRSGDLSVYWYQQSLDQGLQFLIQYYNGEERAKGNILERFSAQQFPDLHSELNLSSLELGDSALYFCASSLGIAEEAFFGQGTRLTVV.

The chain recombines TRBV7-9 with TRBJ1-2; D is perhaps TRBD1 (6 bases). The CDR3 sequence is 13 residues long. Trimming cost V 5 bases and J 4 bases, with 11 bases left between them. Germline V CDR1 and CDR2: SEHNR, FQNEAQ (reference sequence). CDR3 sequence reads: CASSAQGAYGYTF. The DNA for the CDR3 is TGTGCCAGCAGCGCACAGGGCGCCTATGGCTACACCTTC.

This chain connects TRBV6-1 to TRBJ1-2; 7 bases line up with TRBD1. After removal of 7 bases from V and 6 bases from J, the junction contained 17 bases not matched to a gene. Germline CDR1 and CDR2: MNHNS and SASEGT. CDR3 length: 16 amino acids. The CDR3 DNA reads TGTGCCAGCACTGCCTCTACCGGGACAGCTATAAATGGCTACACCTTC. Protein product: CASTASTGTAINGYTF.

The chain uses TRBV7-2 and TRBJ1-1; 8 bases map to TRBD1. This CDR3 spans 15 amino acids. Germline loops: CDR1 SGHTA, CDR2 FQGNSA. Unmatched junction bases numbered 10, after V lost 5 bases and J lost 5 bases. The CDR3 sequence: CASSGLRGLGTEAFF. The CDR3 DNA reads TGTGCCAGCAGCGGACTCAGGGGGCTAGGTACTGAAGCTTTCTTT.

In its sample, this clonotype was seen many times. The rearrangement links TRBV5-1 to TRBJ2-6; possible D gene TRBD1, 5 bases. V gave up 4 bases and J gave up 2 bases, with 7 bases separating them. Germline CDR1 is SGHRS and CDR2 is YFSETQ. This CDR3 is built from 14 residues. CDR3 coding DNA: TGCGCCAGCAGCCAGACAGCTGGGGCCAACGTCCTGACTTTC. Its protein is CASSQTAGANVLTF.